These 30 T cell receptor beta chains were all obtained from the same sample, sequenced in a study of T cell responses to AZD1222 COVID-19 vaccine. The protocol was immunoSEQ multiplex PCR, while the TCRdb copy is restricted to in-frame clones and leaves out a portion. The profile shows about 78,000 clones, roughly 88% of them singletons. The sample was peripheral blood, taken on day 0 of MenACWY control vaccination. These receptors all stem from an adult in good health.

This chain links TRBV3-1 (or the pseudogene TRBV3-2) with TRBJ1-2, with 7 bases identical to TRBD1. This CDR3 is 14 amino acids long. J was trimmed by 3 bases and V by 3 bases; bases with no gene match: 4. The V gene's germline CDR1 is LGHDT and CDR2 YNNKEL (reference sequence). CDR3 sequence reads: CASSHGQVHYGYTF. The CDR3 nucleotides are TGTGCCAGCAGCCACGGACAGGTACACTATGGCTACACCTTC.

The CDR3 is CASSQELAGSYEQYF. Here the CDR3 DNA reads TGTGCCAGCAGCCAAGAATTGGCAGGTTCCTACGAGCAGTACTTC. V gene TRBV3-1 (or the pseudogene TRBV3-2) combines with J gene TRBJ2-7, with D hard to call. V was clipped by 0 bases and J by 1 base, with 10 bases between them. The germline V gene has CDR1 LGHDT and CDR2 YNNKEL (reference sequence). The CDR3 covers 15 residues.

The gene calls are TRBV14 and TRBJ2-3; D might be TRBD2 (7 bases). This CDR3 contains 16 residues. Trimming removed 1 base at V and 4 bases at J, with 15 bases between. The germline V gene encodes CDR1 SGHDN and CDR2 FVKESK. The CDR3 coding sequence is TGTGCCAGCAGCCAAGGTGGACTAGGGGGGGCAGATACGCAGTATTTT. Its translation is CASSQGGLGGADTQYF.

The rearrangement links TRBV2 to TRBJ2-3, with D perhaps assigned TRBD1 or TRBD2 (6 bases each). Germline values: CDR1 SNHLY, CDR2 FYNNEI. V was shortened by 6 bases and J by 1 base, with 14 bases between the two germline ends. The CDR3 totals 15 residues. CDR3 bases: TGTGCCAGCAGCCGTACAGGGACTCGCACAGATACGCAGTATTTT. Its translation: CASSRTGTRTDTQYF.

This clone is categorized as medium-sized. The genes are TRBV2 and TRBJ2-7; 11 positions match TRBD1. This CDR3 contains 11 residues. The ends lost 6 bases at V and 13 bases at J; junction bases unmatched: 5. Per germline, CDR1 SNHLY and CDR2 FYNNEI. This chain's CDR3 is CASRGQGESYF. CDR3 bases: TGTGCCAGCAGGGGACAGGGGGAATCATACTTC. The full variable domain, its missing parts supplied by reference TRBV2 and TRBJ2-7, is EPEVTQTPSHQVTQMGQEVILRCVPISNHLYFYWYRQILGQKVEFLVSFYNNEISEKSEIFDDQFSVERPDGSNFTLKIRSTKLEDSAMYFCASRGQGESYFGPGTRLTVT.

The V call is TRBV7-2, the J call TRBJ2-2, with D perhaps matching TRBD2 (6 bases). The CDR3 consists of 14 residues. Germline V gene data show CDR1 as SGHTA and CDR2 as FQGNSA. The V end lost 10 bases, the J end lost 1 base, and 13 bases lay between the germline ends. CDR3 DNA sequence: TGTGCCACCAGAAGCGGGTTGAACACCGGGGAGCTGTTTTTT. It yields the protein CATRSGLNTGELFF.

V and J are TRBV9 and TRBJ2-1; 7 bases fit TRBD2. V lost 0 bases, J lost 8 bases, and 8 bases stayed unmatched. This CDR3 has 15 amino acids. Germline loops: CDR1 SGDLS, CDR2 YYNGEE. The CDR3 region is CASSVGDSGYHEQFF. The CDR3 DNA reads TGTGCCAGCAGCGTAGGGGATAGCGGGTATCATGAGCAGTTCTTC.

V and J are TRBV4-1 and TRBJ2-2; D may correspond to TRBD1 or TRBD2 (5 bases each). Germline V gene sequence: CDR1 MGHRA, CDR2 YSYEKL. V was trimmed by 0 bases and J by 1 base, leaving 15 bases between them. CDR3 size: 18 residues. The CDR3 here is CASSQDGSGGVNTGELFF. In DNA form, the CDR3 reads TGCGCCAGCAGCCAAGATGGAAGTGGGGGAGTGAACACCGGGGAGCTGTTTTTT.

This chain uses TRBV5-1 with TRBJ2-7; TRBD2 might be the D (5 bases). CDR3 length: 17 residues. CDR1 and CDR2 from the germline V gene are SGHRS and YFSETQ. V lost 0 bases and J 1 base, leaving 17 bases between the germline ends. CDR3 DNA: TGCGCCAGCAGCTTGGGTGGTAGCCTAGCTGTTTCCTACGAGCAGTACTTC. Encoded protein: CASSLGGSLAVSYEQYF.

The chain has TRBV6-5 and TRBJ2-5, with a weak D call TRBD1 (5 bases). The CDR3 runs to 13 residues. Trimming took off 6 bases at V and 5 bases at J, with 13 bases between the two ends. Germline loops: CDR1 MNHEY, CDR2 SVGAGI. CDR3 nucleotides: TGTGCCAGCAGCAGGACATATCGGGAGACCCAGTACTTC. It specifies CASSRTYRETQYF.

The V and J genes are TRBV4-1 and TRBJ1-6; TRBD1 agrees at 11 bases. CDR3 size: 17 residues. The germline V gene encodes CDR1 MGHRA and CDR2 YSYEKL. V was pared by 0 bases and J by 9 bases, with 7 bases of the junction left unmatched. CDR3 DNA: TGCGCCAGCAGCCAAGACTCTCCCGGGACAGGGGGTTCACCCCTCCACTTT. This translates into CASSQDSPGTGGSPLHF.

The chain is built from TRBV20-1 and TRBJ2-3; D ambiguous. The germline V gene encodes CDR1 DFQATT and CDR2 SNEGSKA (reference sequence). Trimming stripped 3 bases from V and 6 bases from J, with 10 bases between. The CDR3 loop spans 12 amino acids. Here the CDR3 reads CSASPRPDTQYF. The CDR3 nucleotides read TGCAGTGCTAGTCCCCGGCCGGATACGCAGTATTTT.

The J gene is TRBJ1-2, the V gene TRBV4-1; D remains unclear. The CDR3 length is 13 residues. Trimming shortened V by 0 bases and J by 8 bases, and 10 bases separated the two germline ends. CDR1 is MGHRA, CDR2 YSYEKL, per germline. CDR3 protein: CASSQDFTGGYTF. The CDR3 DNA sequence: TGCGCCAGCAGCCAAGATTTTACCGGAGGCTACACCTTC.

The gene calls are TRBV7-2 and TRBJ1-1, with D possibly being TRBD1 (5 bases). The germline gives CDR1 SGHTA, CDR2 FQGNSA. This CDR3 is 15 amino acids long. Trimming took off 5 bases at V and 4 bases at J, with 17 bases between the two ends. In DNA, the CDR3 is TGTGCCAGCAGCGTCGGAGTTACGAGGGGCACTGAAGCTTTCTTT. Protein sequence: CASSVGVTRGTEAFF.

This clone was seen more than once but under ten times. This rearrangement joins TRBV9 to TRBJ2-3, with TRBD1 identical over 11 bases. Trimming at V came to 0 bases and at J to 4 bases, leaving 7 bases not matched to a gene. This CDR3 is built from 17 residues. Germline CDR1 is SGDLS and CDR2 is YYNGEE. The CDR3 region has the DNA TGTGCCAGCAGCGTAGCTGGGAGGGACAGGGGGTCAGATACGCAGTATTTT. Its protein product is CASSVAGRDRGSDTQYF.

V gene TRBV15 combines with J gene TRBJ1-3; D might be TRBD1 (5 bases). Germline-derived CDR1 and CDR2 are LNHNV and YYDKDF (reference sequence). V lost 4 bases and J 7 bases, leaving 23 bases between the germline ends. The CDR3 length is 17 residues. The DNA of the CDR3 is TGTGCCACCAGCACGCCCGGTGGAGGGGAAGGATGGAACACCATATATTTT. Translated: CATSTPGGGEGWNTIYF.

This sequence joins TRBV9 and TRBJ1-2; D may be TRBD1 (5 bases). V lost 4 bases and J lost 4, with 11 bases in between. The CDR3 contains 13 residues. Germline values: CDR1 SGDLS, CDR2 YYNGEE. DNA of the CDR3: TGTGCCAGCAGCCGTATGGGACTCTATGGCTACACCTTC. As protein: CASSRMGLYGYTF.

The chain carries TRBV19 and TRBJ1-5; 7 bases map to TRBD1. This CDR3 has 13 residues. The ends lost 4 bases at V and 6 bases at J; junction bases unmatched: 3. Germline-derived CDR1 and CDR2 are LNHDA and SQIVND (reference sequence). The CDR3 spells CASSRQGPQPQHF. The CDR3 region has the DNA TGTGCCAGTAGTAGACAGGGTCCTCAGCCCCAGCATTTT. Using reference TRBV19 and TRBJ1-5 for the parts outside the CDR3, the full variable domain is DGGITQSPKYLFRKEGQNVTLSCEQNLNHDAMYWYRQDPGQGLRLIYYSQIVNDFQKGDIAEGYSVSREKKESFPLTVTSAQKNPTAFYLCASSRQGPQPQHFGDGTRLSIL.

The chain links TRBV7-9 to TRBJ1-6; 7 positions agree with TRBD1. CDR1 is SEHNR, CDR2 FQNEAQ, per germline (reference sequence). V was pared by 1 base and J by 10 bases, with 4 bases of the junction left unmatched. This CDR3 has 14 amino acids. The CDR3 region is CASSLEARGSPLHF. CDR3 coding DNA: TGTGCCAGCAGCTTAGAGGCCAGGGGGTCACCCCTCCACTTT.

The rearrangement uses TRBV5-4 and TRBJ1-1; 10 nucleotides line up with TRBD1. The trim removed 0 bases at V and 4 bases at J, leaving 3 bases unmatched. There are 15 residues in the CDR3. Germline CDR1 is SGHNT and CDR2 is YYREEE (reference sequence). Written as DNA, the CDR3 is TGTGCCAGCAGCTTGGGTTGGGACAGGGGCACTGAAGCTTTCTTT. Translated, it gives CASSLGWDRGTEAFF. Together with reference TRBV5-4 and TRBJ1-1, the CDR3 gives the full variable domain: ETGVTQSPTHLIKTRGQQVTLRCSSQSGHNTVSWYQQALGQGPQFIFQYYREEENGRGNFPPRFSGLQFPNYSSELNVNALELDDSALYLCASSLGWDRGTEAFFGQGTRLTVV.

This chain connects TRBV2 to TRBJ1-6, with D uncertain. Per the germline V gene, CDR1 is SNHLY and CDR2 is FYNNEI. V gave up 6 bases and J gave up 3 bases, with 9 bases separating them. This CDR3 spans 14 amino acids. CDR3 in DNA: TGTGCCAGCAGCCAAAACAGCTATAATTCACCCCTCCACTTT. Translating gives CASSQNSYNSPLHF.

The V gene is TRBV3-1 (or the pseudogene TRBV3-2), the J gene TRBJ1-2, with 7 bases aligning to TRBD1. V was clipped by 0 bases and J by 1 base; unmatched bases: 14. The CDR3 extends over 19 amino acids. CDR1 LGHDT and CDR2 YNNKEL come from the germline V gene (reference sequence). CDR3: CASSQDVIGTVDNNYGYTF. CDR3 coding DNA: TGTGCCAGCAGCCAAGATGTTATAGGGACAGTAGATAATAACTATGGCTACACCTTC.

The CDR3 nucleotides read TGCGCCAGCAGTAACTCCCCGGGAGGACAGTACACAGATACGCAGTATTTT. Its translation is CASSNSPGGQYTDTQYF. The chain joins TRBV10-1 to TRBJ2-3; D may be TRBD2 (7 bases). V dropped 5 bases and J dropped 2 bases, with 20 bases sitting between them. The CDR3 consists of 17 residues. The V gene's germline CDR1 is WNHNN and CDR2 SYGVQD (reference sequence).

The V call is TRBV5-1, the J call TRBJ2-7; D is unclear. V lost 4 bases to trimming and J lost 0 bases, with 2 bases between them. Germline assignment: CDR1 SGHRS and CDR2 YFSETQ. This CDR3 has 11 amino acids. The DNA for the CDR3 is TGCGCCAGCAGCGCCTCCTACGAGCAGTACTTC. Protein: CASSASYEQYF. The variable domain in full, with the rest retrieved from reference TRBV5-1 and TRBJ2-7, is KAGVTQTPRYLIKTRGQQVTLSCSPISGHRSVSWYQQTPGQGLQFLFEYFSETQRNKGNFPGRFSGRQFSNSRSEMNVSTLELGDSALYLCASSASYEQYFGPGTRLTVT.

The chain is built from TRBV6-5 and TRBJ2-7, with D perhaps TRBD1 (5 bases). The germline V and J ends were trimmed by 8 bases and 3 bases, with 14 bases remaining between them. The CDR3 runs 13 residues. CDR1 and CDR2 from the germline V gene are MNHEY and SVGAGI. CDR3 sequence reads: CASGQTDYYEQYF. CDR3 sequence (DNA): TGTGCCAGCGGTCAGACAGATTACTACGAGCAGTACTTC.

The gene calls are TRBV9 and TRBJ2-2; possibly TRBD2 for D (5 bases). Trimming removed 0 bases at V and 4 bases at J, with 10 bases between. The length of the CDR3 is 15 residues. Germline CDR1 SGDLS, CDR2 YYNGEE. The DNA of the CDR3 is TGTGCCAGCAGCGTAGGGCTAGCAAGCACCGGGGAGCTGTTTTTT. It yields the protein CASSVGLASTGELFF.

The genes are TRBV5-4 and TRBJ2-6, with D hard to call. CDR1 is SGHNT, CDR2 YYREEE, per germline (reference sequence). The CDR3 spans 15 residues. V gave up 3 bases and J gave up 0 bases, with 7 bases separating them. Here the CDR3 reads CASSSPSSGANVLTF. The CDR3 coding sequence is TGTGCCAGCAGCTCTCCGAGCTCTGGGGCCAACGTCCTGACTTTC. Combining the CDR3 with reference TRBV5-4 and TRBJ2-6 gives the whole variable domain ETGVTQSPTHLIKTRGQQVTLRCSSQSGHNTVSWYQQALGQGPQFIFQYYREEENGRGNFPPRFSGLQFPNYSSELNVNALELDDSALYLCASSSPSSGANVLTFGAGSRLTVL.

This clone was seen once. The chain has TRBV5-5 and TRBJ2-1; TRBD1 is a possible D gene (6 bases). The CDR3 loop spans 14 amino acids. Trimming took off 2 bases at V and 4 bases at J, with 10 bases between the two ends. Germline V gene data show CDR1 as SGHKS and CDR2 as YYEKEE (reference sequence). The CDR3 here is CASSLGDIYNEQFF. CDR3 bases: TGTGCCAGCAGCTTAGGGGACATTTACAATGAGCAGTTCTTC.

The chain has TRBV5-1 and TRBJ1-2; 9 bases align to TRBD1. The CDR3 has 15 amino acids. The V and J ends lost 4 bases and 9 bases, in that order; junction bases with no gene match: 13. Germline V lookup: CDR1 SGHRS, CDR2 YFSETQ. CDR3 protein: CASSQSLTGGESYTF. In DNA, the CDR3 is TGCGCCAGCAGCCAAAGCCTTACAGGGGGCGAAAGCTACACCTTC.

The chain recombines TRBV18 with TRBJ2-1; D perhaps matches TRBD2 (5 bases). Germline V CDR1 and CDR2: KGHSH, LQKENI. CDR3 length: 15 amino acids. The V and J ends lost 3 bases and 5 bases respectively, with 14 bases between them. CDR3 nucleotide sequence: TGTGCCAGCTCACCCCCCGGGGTAGTAAACAATGAGCAGTTCTTC. Its translation: CASSPPGVVNNEQFF.